This T cell receptor beta chain emerged from a study of blood T cell repertoires in COVID-19. Method: immunoSEQ multiplex PCR; TCRdb's copy keeps in-frame clones and lacks some. The sample contains a few hundred thousand clones, approximately 83% of which appear only once. Across about two dozen US areas, participants ranged in age from roughly 18 to 95 years. Grouping used clinical history reported by participants in a survey and questionnaire. Sequenced material: PBMCs or T cells enriched from blood (not recorded which). The sequence came from a woman in her 50s who had recovered from COVID-19.

The CDR3 is CASSLTGEAFF. The CDR3 DNA reads TGTGCCAGCAGTTTGACAGGCGAAGCTTTCTTT. The chain links TRBV7-9 to TRBJ1-1; D might be TRBD1 (6 bases). Per germline, CDR1 SEHNR and CDR2 FQNEAQ (reference sequence). The CDR3 extends over 11 amino acids. Trimming stripped 6 bases from V and 8 bases from J, with 10 bases between.